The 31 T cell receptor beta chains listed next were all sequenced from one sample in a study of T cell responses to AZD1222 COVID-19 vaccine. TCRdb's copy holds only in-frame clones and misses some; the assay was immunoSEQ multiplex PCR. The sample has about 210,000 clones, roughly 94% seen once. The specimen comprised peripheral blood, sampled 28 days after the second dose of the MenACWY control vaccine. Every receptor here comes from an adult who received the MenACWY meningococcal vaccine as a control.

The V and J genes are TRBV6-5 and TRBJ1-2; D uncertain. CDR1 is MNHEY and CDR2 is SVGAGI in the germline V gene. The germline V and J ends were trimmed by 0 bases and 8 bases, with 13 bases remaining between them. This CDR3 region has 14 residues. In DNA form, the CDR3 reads TGTGCCAGCAGTTACTCAGCGGGAGGCTACGGCTACACCTTC. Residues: CASSYSAGGYGYTF.

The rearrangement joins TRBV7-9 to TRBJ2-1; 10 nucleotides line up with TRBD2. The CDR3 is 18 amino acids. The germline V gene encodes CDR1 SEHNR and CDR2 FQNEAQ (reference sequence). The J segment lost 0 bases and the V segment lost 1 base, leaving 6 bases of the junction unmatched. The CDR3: CASSLGGPSGSSYNEQFF. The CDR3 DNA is TGTGCCAGCAGCTTAGGGGGTCCTAGCGGGAGCTCCTACAATGAGCAGTTCTTC.

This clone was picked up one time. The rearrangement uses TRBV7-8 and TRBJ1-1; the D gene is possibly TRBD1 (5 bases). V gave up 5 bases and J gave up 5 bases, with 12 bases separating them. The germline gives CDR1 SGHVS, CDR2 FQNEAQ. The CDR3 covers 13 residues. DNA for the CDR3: TGTGCCAGCAGCCAAGGGGTTGGGACTGAAGCTTTCTTT. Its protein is CASSQGVGTEAFF. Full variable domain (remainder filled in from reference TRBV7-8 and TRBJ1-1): GAGVSQSPRYKVAKRGQDVALRCDPISGHVSLFWYQQALGQGPEFLTYFQNEAQLDKSGLPSDRFFAERPEGSVSTLKIQRTQQEDSAVYLCASSQGVGTEAFFGQGTRLTVV.

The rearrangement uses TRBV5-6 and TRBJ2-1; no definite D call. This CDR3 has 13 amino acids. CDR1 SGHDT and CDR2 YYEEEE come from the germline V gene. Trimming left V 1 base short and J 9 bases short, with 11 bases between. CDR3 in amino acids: CASSLFSTGEQFF. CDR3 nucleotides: TGTGCCAGCAGCTTGTTCTCGACGGGTGAGCAGTTCTTC.

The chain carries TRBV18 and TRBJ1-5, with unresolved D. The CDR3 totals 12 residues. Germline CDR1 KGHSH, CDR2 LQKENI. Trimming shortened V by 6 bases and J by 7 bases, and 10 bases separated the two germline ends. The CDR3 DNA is TGTGCCAGCTCCCGGGTGGGCCAGCCCCAGCATTTT. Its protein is CASSRVGQPQHF.

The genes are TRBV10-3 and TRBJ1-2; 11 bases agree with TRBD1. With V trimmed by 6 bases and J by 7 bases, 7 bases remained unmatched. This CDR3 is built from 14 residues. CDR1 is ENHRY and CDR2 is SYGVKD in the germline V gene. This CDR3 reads CAIRTGTGGIGYTF. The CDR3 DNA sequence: TGTGCCATCAGGACCGGGACAGGGGGAATTGGCTACACCTTC.

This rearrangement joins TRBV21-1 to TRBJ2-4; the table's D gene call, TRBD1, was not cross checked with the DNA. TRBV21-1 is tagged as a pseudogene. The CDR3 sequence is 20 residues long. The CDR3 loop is CASSKEKEQGDLVAKNIQYF. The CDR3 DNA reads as TGTGCCAGCAGCAAAGAAAAGGAACAGGGTGATCTGGTGGCCAAAAACATTCAGTACTTC.

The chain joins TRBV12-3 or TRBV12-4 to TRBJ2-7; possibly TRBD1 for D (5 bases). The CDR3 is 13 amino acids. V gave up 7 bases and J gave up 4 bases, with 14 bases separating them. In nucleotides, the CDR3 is TGTGCCAGCACTGGCAGGGTTGGTTACGAGCAGTACTTC. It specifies CASTGRVGYEQYF.

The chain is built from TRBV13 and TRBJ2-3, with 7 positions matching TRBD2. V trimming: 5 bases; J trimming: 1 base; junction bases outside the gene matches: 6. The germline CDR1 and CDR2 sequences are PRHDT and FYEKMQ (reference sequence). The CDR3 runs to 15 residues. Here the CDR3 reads CASSPGLGGTDTQYF. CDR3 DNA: TGTGCCAGCAGCCCAGGACTAGGAGGCACAGATACGCAGTATTTT.

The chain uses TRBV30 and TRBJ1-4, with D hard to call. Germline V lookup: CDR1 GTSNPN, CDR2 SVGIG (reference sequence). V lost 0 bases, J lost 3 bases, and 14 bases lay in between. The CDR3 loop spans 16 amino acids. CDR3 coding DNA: TGTGCCTGGAGTGTACCATATTCGGCGGCTAATGAAAAACTGTTTTTT. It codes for CAWSVPYSAANEKLFF.

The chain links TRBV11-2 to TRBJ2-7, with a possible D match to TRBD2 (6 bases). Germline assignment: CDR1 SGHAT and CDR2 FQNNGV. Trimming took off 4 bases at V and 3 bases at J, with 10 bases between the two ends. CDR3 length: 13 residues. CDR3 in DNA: TGTGCCAGCAGCTGGGCGGGGAACTACGAGCAGTACTTC. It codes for CASSWAGNYEQYF.

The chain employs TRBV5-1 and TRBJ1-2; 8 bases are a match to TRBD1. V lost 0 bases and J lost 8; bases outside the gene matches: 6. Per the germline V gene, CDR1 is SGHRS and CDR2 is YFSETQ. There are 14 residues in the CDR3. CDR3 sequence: CASSLDQGARGYTF. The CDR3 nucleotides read TGCGCCAGCAGCTTGGATCAGGGGGCGCGAGGCTACACCTTC.

The CDR3 reads CASSPGRGTDQETQYF. The CDR3 bases are TGTGCCAGCAGCCCGGGACGAGGGACAGACCAAGAGACCCAGTACTTC. This chain uses TRBV11-2 with TRBJ2-5, with TRBD1 matching 7 bases. In germline, CDR1 is SGHAT, CDR2 FQNNGV. The CDR3 runs to 16 residues. With V trimmed by 5 bases and J by 0 bases, 9 bases remained unmatched.

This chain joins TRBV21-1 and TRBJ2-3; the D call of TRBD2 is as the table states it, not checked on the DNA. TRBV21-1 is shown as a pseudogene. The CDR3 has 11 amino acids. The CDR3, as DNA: TGTGCCAGCACTAAAACAGATACGCAGTATTTT. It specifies CASTKTDTQYF.

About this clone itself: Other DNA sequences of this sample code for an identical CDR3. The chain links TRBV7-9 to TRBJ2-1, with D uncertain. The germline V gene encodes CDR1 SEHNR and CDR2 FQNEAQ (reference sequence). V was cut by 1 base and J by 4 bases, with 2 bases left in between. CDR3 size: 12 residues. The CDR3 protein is CASSLGYNEQFF. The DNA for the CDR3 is TGTGCCAGCAGCTTAGGATACAATGAGCAGTTCTTC.

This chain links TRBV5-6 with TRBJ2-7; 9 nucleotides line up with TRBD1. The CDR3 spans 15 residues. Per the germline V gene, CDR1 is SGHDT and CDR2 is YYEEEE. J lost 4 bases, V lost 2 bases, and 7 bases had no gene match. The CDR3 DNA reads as TGTGCCAGCAGCTTCCGAGGGACAGGGTTTTACGAGCAGTACTTC. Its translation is CASSFRGTGFYEQYF. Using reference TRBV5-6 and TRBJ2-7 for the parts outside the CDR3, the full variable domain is DAGVTQSPTHLIKTRGQQVTLRCSPKSGHDTVSWYQQALGQGPQFIFQYYEEEERQRGNFPDRFSGHQFPNYSSELNVNALLLGDSALYLCASSFRGTGFYEQYFGPGTRLTVT.

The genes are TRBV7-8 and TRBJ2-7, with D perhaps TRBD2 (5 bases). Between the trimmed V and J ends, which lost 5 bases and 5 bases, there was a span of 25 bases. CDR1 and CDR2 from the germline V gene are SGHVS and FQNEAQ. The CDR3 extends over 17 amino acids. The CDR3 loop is CASSPSRRTEWVDEQYF. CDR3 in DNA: TGTGCCAGCAGCCCTAGCCGCCGGACTGAATGGGTAGACGAGCAGTACTTC. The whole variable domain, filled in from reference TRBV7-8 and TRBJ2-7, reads GAGVSQSPRYKVAKRGQDVALRCDPISGHVSLFWYQQALGQGPEFLTYFQNEAQLDKSGLPSDRFFAERPEGSVSTLKIQRTQQEDSAVYLCASSPSRRTEWVDEQYFGPGTRLTVT.

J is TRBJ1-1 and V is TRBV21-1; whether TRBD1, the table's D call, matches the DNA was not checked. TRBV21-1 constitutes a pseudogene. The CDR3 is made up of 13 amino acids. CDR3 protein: CASRQGGDTEAFF. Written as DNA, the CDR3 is TGTGCCAGCCGACAGGGGGGCGACACTGAAGCTTTCTTT.

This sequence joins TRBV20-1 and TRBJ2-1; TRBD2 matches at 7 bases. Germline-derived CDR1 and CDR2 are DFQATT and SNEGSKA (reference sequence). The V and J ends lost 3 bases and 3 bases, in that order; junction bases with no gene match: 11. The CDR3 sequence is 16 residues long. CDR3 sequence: CSASREGLSRYNEQFF. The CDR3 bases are TGCAGTGCTAGTAGGGAGGGACTAAGCCGCTACAATGAGCAGTTCTTC.

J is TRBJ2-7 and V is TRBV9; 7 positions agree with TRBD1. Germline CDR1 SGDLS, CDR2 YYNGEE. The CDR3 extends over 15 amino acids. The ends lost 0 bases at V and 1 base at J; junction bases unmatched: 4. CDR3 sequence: CASSVDEGASYEQYF. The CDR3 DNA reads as TGTGCCAGCAGCGTAGACGAGGGGGCTTCCTACGAGCAGTACTTC. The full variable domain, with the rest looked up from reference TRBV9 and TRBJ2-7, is DSGVTQTPKHLITATGQRVTLRCSPRSGDLSVYWYQQSLDQGLQFLIQYYNGEERAKGNILERFSAQQFPDLHSELNLSSLELGDSALYFCASSVDEGASYEQYFGPGTRLTVT.

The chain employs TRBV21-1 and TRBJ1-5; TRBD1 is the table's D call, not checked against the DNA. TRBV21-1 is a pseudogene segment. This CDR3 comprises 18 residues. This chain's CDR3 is CASSNDRGRKVGNQPQHF. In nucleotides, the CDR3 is TGTGCCAGCAGCAACGACAGGGGGCGCAAGGTAGGCAATCAGCCCCAGCATTTT.

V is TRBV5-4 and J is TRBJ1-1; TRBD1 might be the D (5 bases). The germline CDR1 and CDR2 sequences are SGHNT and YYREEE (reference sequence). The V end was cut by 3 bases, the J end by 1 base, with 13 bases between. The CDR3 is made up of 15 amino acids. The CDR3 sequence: CASSSATERNTEAFF. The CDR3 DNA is TGTGCCAGCAGCTCTGCGACAGAGAGGAACACTGAAGCTTTCTTT.

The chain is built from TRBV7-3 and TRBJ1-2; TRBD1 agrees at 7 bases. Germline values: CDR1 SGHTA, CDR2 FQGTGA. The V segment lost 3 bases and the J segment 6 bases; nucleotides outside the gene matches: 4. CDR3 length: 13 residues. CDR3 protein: CASSFTGVHGYTF. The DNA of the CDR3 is TGTGCCAGCAGCTTTACAGGGGTACATGGCTACACCTTC.

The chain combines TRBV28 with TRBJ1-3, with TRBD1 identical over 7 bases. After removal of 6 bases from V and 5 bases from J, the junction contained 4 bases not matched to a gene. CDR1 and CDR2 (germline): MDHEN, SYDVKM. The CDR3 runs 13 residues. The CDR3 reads CASRRTGRNTIYF. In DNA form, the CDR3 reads TGTGCCAGCAGGCGGACAGGACGAAACACCATATATTTT.

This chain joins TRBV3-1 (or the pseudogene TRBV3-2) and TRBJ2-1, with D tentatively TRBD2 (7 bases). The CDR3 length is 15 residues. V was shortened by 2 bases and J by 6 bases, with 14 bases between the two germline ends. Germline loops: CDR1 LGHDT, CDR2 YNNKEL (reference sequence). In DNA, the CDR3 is TGTGCCAGCAGCCAACGGGCGGGGGCAAGCAATGAGCAGTTCTTC. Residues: CASSQRAGASNEQFF.

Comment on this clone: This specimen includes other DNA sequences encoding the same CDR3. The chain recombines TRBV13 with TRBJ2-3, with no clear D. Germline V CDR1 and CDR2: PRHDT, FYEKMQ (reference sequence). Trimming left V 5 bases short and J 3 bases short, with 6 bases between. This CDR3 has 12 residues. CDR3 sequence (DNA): TGTGCCAGCAGCCTGGTAACAGATACGCAGTATTTT. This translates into CASSLVTDTQYF. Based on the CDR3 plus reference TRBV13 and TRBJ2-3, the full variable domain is AAGVIQSPRHLIKEKRETATLKCYPIPRHDTVYWYQQGPGQDPQFLISFYEKMQSDKGSIPDRFSAQQFSDYHSELNMSSLELGDSALYFCASSLVTDTQYFGPGTRLTVL.

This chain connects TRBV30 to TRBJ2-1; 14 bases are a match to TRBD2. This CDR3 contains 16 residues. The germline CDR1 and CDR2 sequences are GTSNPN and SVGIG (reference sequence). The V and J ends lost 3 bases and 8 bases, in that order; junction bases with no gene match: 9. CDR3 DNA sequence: TGTGCCTGGAGCCGGGGACTAGCGGGAGTGAGCGATGAGCAGTTCTTC. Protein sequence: CAWSRGLAGVSDEQFF.

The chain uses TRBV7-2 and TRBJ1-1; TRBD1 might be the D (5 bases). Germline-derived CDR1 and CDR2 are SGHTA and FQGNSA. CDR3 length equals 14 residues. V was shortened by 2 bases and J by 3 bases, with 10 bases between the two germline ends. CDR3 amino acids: CASSLTGGDTEAFF. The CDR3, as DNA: TGTGCCAGCAGCTTAACGGGAGGGGACACTGAAGCTTTCTTT.

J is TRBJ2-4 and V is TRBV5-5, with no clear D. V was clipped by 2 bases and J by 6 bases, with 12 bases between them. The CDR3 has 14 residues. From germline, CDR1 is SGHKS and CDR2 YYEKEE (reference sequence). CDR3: CASSFELLGNIQYF. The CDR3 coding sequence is TGTGCCAGCAGCTTTGAGCTCCTCGGAAACATTCAGTACTTC.

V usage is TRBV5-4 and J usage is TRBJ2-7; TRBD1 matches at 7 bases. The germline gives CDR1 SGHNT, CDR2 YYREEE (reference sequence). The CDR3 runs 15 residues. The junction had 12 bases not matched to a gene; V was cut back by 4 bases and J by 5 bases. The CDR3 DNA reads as TGTGCCAGCAGCCGTTCGACAGGGAGTTTCCACGAGCAGTACTTC. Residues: CASSRSTGSFHEQYF.

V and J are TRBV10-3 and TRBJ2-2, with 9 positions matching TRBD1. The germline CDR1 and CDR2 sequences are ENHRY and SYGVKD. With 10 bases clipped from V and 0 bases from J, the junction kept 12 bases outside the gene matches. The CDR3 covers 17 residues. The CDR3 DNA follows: TGTGCCACCGGGGATCGACAGGGGGTTGCGAACACCGGGGAGCTGTTTTTT. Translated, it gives CATGDRQGVANTGELFF.